The clone carrying this T cell receptor (beta chain) occurred a few times. These data belong to a study of blood T cells in healthy people across ages. Germline CDR1 reads SGHNT; CDR2 reads YYREEE (reference sequence). The CDR3 length is 17 residues. Trimming cost V 6 bases and J 3 bases, with 24 bases left between them. It was with a sample-barcoded 5' primer and a J-beta primer mix that a second PCR of roughly 7 to 12 cycles was run. Each CDR3 protein is one row after TCRdb ran MiXCR on the 5' RACE reads. Among fewer than 900,000 distinct CDR3 sequences, 35% to 40% were seen once, and the ten largest hold 10% to 15%.

The source is a young man in good health. The material sequenced was blood. This chain uses TRBV5-4 with TRBJ1-2, with a weak D call TRBD1 (5 bases). The CDR3: CASNFDRTGGDYYGYTF. The CDR3 DNA follows: TGTGCCAGCAACTTTGATAGAACAGGAGGGGACTACTATGGCTACACCTTC. Using reference TRBV5-4 and TRBJ1-2 for the parts outside the CDR3, the full variable domain is ETGVTQSPTHLIKTRGQQVTLRCSSQSGHNTVSWYQQALGQGPQFIFQYYREEENGRGNFPPRFSGLQFPNYSSELNVNALELDDSALYLCASNFDRTGGDYYGYTFGSGTRLTVV.